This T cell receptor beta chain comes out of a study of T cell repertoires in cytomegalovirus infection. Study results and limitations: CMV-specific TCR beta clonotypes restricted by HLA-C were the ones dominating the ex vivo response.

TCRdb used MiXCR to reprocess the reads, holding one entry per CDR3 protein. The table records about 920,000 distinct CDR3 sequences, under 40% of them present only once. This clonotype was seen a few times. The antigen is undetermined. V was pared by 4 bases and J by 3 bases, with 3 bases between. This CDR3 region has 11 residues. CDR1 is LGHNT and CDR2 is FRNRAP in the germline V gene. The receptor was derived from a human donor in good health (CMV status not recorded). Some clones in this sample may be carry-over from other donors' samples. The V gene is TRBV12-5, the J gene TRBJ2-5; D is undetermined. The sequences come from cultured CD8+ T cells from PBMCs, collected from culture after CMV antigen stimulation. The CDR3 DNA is TGTGCTAGTGGTTGGGAAGAGACCCAGTACTTC. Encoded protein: CASGWEETQYF. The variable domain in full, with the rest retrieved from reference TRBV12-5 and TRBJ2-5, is DARVTQTPRHKVTEMGQEVTMRCQPILGHNTVFWYRQTMMQGLELLAYFRNRAPLDDSGMPKDRFSAEMPDATLATLKIQPSEPRDSAVYFCASGWEETQYFGPGTRLLVL.